These 20 T cell receptor beta chains originate from one sample sequenced in a study of shared clonotypes between healthy human individuals. Libraries were prepared by immunoSEQ multiplex PCR; TCRdb keeps only in-frame clonotypes and omits some of them. Here the sample spans 450,000 to 700,000 clones, around 95% being singletons. Naive CD8 cells lacked CD45RO and underwent positive selection for CCR7, leaving out terminally differentiated effector memory CD45RA+ cells. Material for sequencing was naive CD8+ T cells sorted from blood. All receptors come from a woman in her twenties or thirties in good health.

The V call is TRBV19, the J call TRBJ2-5; D is perhaps TRBD2 (5 bases). This CDR3 comprises 16 residues. CDR1 LNHDA and CDR2 SQIVND come from the germline V gene (reference sequence). V dropped 3 bases and J dropped 5 bases, with 19 bases sitting between them. The CDR3 DNA is TGTGCCAGTAGTATCTTGGGGTTTGTCTCGGGGGAGACCCAGTACTTC. Its translation: CASSILGFVSGETQYF.

This chain links TRBV4-1 with TRBJ2-7; 8 bases line up with TRBD1. CDR1 is MGHRA, CDR2 YSYEKL, per germline. With V trimmed by 1 base and J by 1 base, 6 bases remained unmatched. The CDR3 is made up of 16 amino acids. The CDR3 DNA is TGCGCCAGCAGCCAAGCCGAGGGACAGGTTTCCTACGAGCAGTACTTC. It yields the protein CASSQAEGQVSYEQYF.

This chain links TRBV19 with TRBJ1-1; D is unclear. Germline V gene sequence: CDR1 LNHDA, CDR2 SQIVND (reference sequence). V lost 10 bases, J lost 2 bases, and 23 bases lay in between. The CDR3 covers 16 residues. This chain's CDR3 is CANIHHEVRGNTEAFF. Written as DNA, the CDR3 is TGTGCCAACATACACCATGAAGTTCGGGGTAACACTGAAGCTTTCTTT.

The count of this clone is one. The chain links TRBV6-4 to TRBJ1-2; D remains unclear. The germline V gene encodes CDR1 MRHNA and CDR2 SNTAGT. V was clipped by 9 bases and J by 8 bases, with 16 bases between them. The CDR3 contains 12 residues. Here the CDR3 reads CASYSHNLGYTF. CDR3 DNA: TGTGCCAGTTATTCCCATAACCTCGGCTACACCTTC.

The chain joins TRBV27 to TRBJ2-1; 10 nucleotides line up with TRBD2. CDR1 and CDR2 (germline): MNHEY, SMNVEV (reference sequence). This CDR3 region has 13 residues. V gave up 11 bases and J gave up 8 bases; unmatched junction bases: 9. CDR3: CAAGASGSYEQFF. CDR3 sequence (DNA): TGTGCCGCCGGGGCTAGCGGGAGTTATGAGCAGTTCTTC.

The rearrangement links TRBV2 to TRBJ2-1; 7 positions match TRBD2. The CDR3 extends over 15 amino acids. Germline V lookup: CDR1 SNHLY, CDR2 FYNNEI. Losses at the gene ends were 4 bases for V and 5 bases for J; bases not matched to a gene: 8. The CDR3 region has the DNA TGTGCCAGCAGTGGAGCCGGGAGGAGGGACAATGAGCAGTTCTTC. This codes for CASSGAGRRDNEQFF.

The chain carries TRBV28 and TRBJ1-3; D may be TRBD1 (5 bases). The CDR3 runs 14 residues. Germline V gene lookup returns CDR1 MDHEN and CDR2 SYDVKM. Between the trimmed V and J ends, which lost 8 bases and 2 bases, there was a span of 13 bases. The CDR3 bases are TGTGCCAGCCCCGGGGGTGGCCCTGGAAACACCATATATTTT. Its protein is CASPGGGPGNTIYF.

The chain couples TRBV2 to TRBJ1-4, with D tentatively TRBD1 (6 bases). CDR1 is SNHLY and CDR2 is FYNNEI in the germline V gene. This CDR3 spans 15 amino acids. The V gene lost 2 bases and the J gene lost 6 bases, with 13 bases spanning the gap. CDR3 residues: CASSELTGTDEKLFF. CDR3 DNA sequence: TGTGCCAGCAGTGAACTCACAGGGACGGATGAAAAACTGTTTTTT.

CDR3: CASSTGQSFYEQYF. Here the CDR3 DNA reads TGTGCCAGCAGCACCGGACAGAGCTTCTACGAGCAGTACTTC. The V call is TRBV9, the J call TRBJ2-7, with D possibly being TRBD1 (6 bases). Trimming removed 4 bases from V and 3 bases from J, with 14 bases in between. The CDR3 runs 14 residues. CDR1 and CDR2 from the germline V gene are SGDLS and YYNGEE.

V gene TRBV9 combines with J gene TRBJ1-4; 7 bases fit TRBD1. CDR3 length: 14 residues. J gave up 7 bases and V 3 bases, and 6 bases lay outside the gene matches. Germline V gene sequence: CDR1 SGDLS, CDR2 YYNGEE. Written as DNA, the CDR3 is TGTGCCAGCAGCGCCCACAGGGGAGGTGAAAAACTGTTTTTT. It yields the protein CASSAHRGGEKLFF.

The V and J genes are TRBV9 and TRBJ1-5, with unresolved D. The CDR3 runs 14 residues. Trimming removed 2 bases from V and 4 bases from J, with 10 bases in between. Germline V gene lookup returns CDR1 SGDLS and CDR2 YYNGEE. CDR3 in DNA: TGTGCCAGCAGCGTCGACTGGGGAAATCAGCCCCAGCATTTT. Its protein product is CASSVDWGNQPQHF.

The chain uses TRBV27 and TRBJ2-1; 11 positions match TRBD2. The length of the CDR3 is 16 residues. CDR1 and CDR2 (germline): MNHEY, SMNVEV (reference sequence). Trimming at V came to 5 bases and at J to 12 bases, leaving 15 bases not matched to a gene. CDR3 in DNA: TGTGCCAGCAGTCCGTACTTAGCGGGAGGGTCATATTCGCAGTTCTTC. Protein product: CASSPYLAGGSYSQFF.

This chain links TRBV7-6 with TRBJ2-1; 12 bases align to TRBD2. The V gene end was trimmed by 5 bases and the J gene end by 8 bases; junction bases not matched to a gene: 4. The CDR3 runs to 14 residues. Germline V gene data show CDR1 as SGHVS and CDR2 as FNYEAQ. The CDR3 here is CASSRGTSGHEQFF. In DNA form, the CDR3 reads TGTGCCAGCAGCCGAGGGACTAGCGGGCATGAGCAGTTCTTC.

Details on this clone: The junction and the germline gene differ at one end; a read error may be behind it. This chain joins TRBV5-1 and TRBJ1-1; D is undetermined. Germline lookup yields CDR1 SGHRS and CDR2 YFSETQ. CDR3 length equals 11 residues. The CDR3, as DNA: TGCGCCAGCAGCCTTGGGTCTGAGGCTTTCTTT. Protein product: CASSLGSEAFF.

The rearrangement links TRBV7-9 to TRBJ2-1; D may be TRBD2 (5 bases). The length of the CDR3 is 13 residues. CDR1 SEHNR and CDR2 FQNEAQ come from the germline V gene (reference sequence). V lost 9 bases, J lost 7 bases, and 16 bases lay in between. CDR3 sequence reads: CASMRVNLNEQFF. As DNA, the CDR3 is TGTGCCAGTATGAGGGTCAACTTGAATGAGCAGTTCTTC.

J is TRBJ1-1 and V is TRBV27; 7 bases map to TRBD1. From germline, CDR1 is MNHEY and CDR2 SMNVEV (reference sequence). V lost 5 bases and J lost 0; bases outside the gene matches: 9. CDR3 length: 16 residues. CDR3: CASSKLTGTVNTEAFF. The CDR3 coding sequence is TGTGCCAGCAGTAAACTAACCGGGACAGTGAACACTGAAGCTTTCTTT.

The CDR3 bases are TGTGCCAGCAGTGAATTTCGGGGGGGTAGCTCCTACAATGAGCAGTTCTTC. The encoded protein is CASSEFRGGSSYNEQFF. The chain links TRBV6-1 to TRBJ2-1; 8 positions agree with TRBD2. Germline V gene lookup returns CDR1 MNHNS and CDR2 SASEGT. This CDR3 spans 17 amino acids. V trimming: 2 bases; J trimming: 0 bases; junction bases outside the gene matches: 6.

The chain carries TRBV6-1 and TRBJ1-1; TRBD1 agrees at 8 bases. CDR3 length: 16 amino acids. CDR1 and CDR2 (germline): MNHNS, SASEGT. V lost 4 bases and J lost 4; bases outside the gene matches: 11. CDR3 region: CASSADRGEFSTEAFF. In nucleotides, the CDR3 is TGTGCCAGCAGTGCTGACAGGGGTGAATTTAGCACTGAAGCTTTCTTT.

This chain uses TRBV7-6 with TRBJ1-5; D is possibly TRBD1 (6 bases). There are 15 residues in the CDR3. Germline V gene lookup returns CDR1 SGHVS and CDR2 FNYEAQ. With 5 bases removed from V and 6 bases from J, the gap between germline ends came to 17 bases. Here the CDR3 reads CASSPTRGSSQPQHF. In DNA form, the CDR3 reads TGTGCCAGCAGCCCAACCAGGGGTAGTAGTCAGCCCCAGCATTTT.

This clone showed up just once. The rearrangement uses TRBV28 and TRBJ1-4, with unresolved D. The CDR3 spans 16 residues. The germline gives CDR1 MDHEN, CDR2 SYDVKM. Trimming cost V 5 bases and J 8 bases, with 21 bases left between them. The CDR3 here is CASSTRQYGFEEKLFF. In DNA, the CDR3 is TGTGCCAGCAGTACAAGACAATACGGGTTTGAGGAAAAACTGTTTTTT.